This TCR beta chain was found in a study of CD8 T cells in ankylosing spondylitis (dated by TCRdb to 2017 to 2019). Background on the whole study: The study profiled T cell receptor beta repertoires in healthy donors and ankylosing spondylitis patients to find disease-linked TCR variants. Peripheral blood was sampled, and synovial fluid was also collected from ankylosing spondylitis patients. In total, the full study cohort was made up of 85 to 140 healthy donors and 25 ankylosing spondylitis patients.

The investigation overall reported the following: The disease-linked clones had a CD8+ phenotype and were found at relatively low frequencies in peripheral blood. Significant enrichment of the disease-linked clones was reported in matched synovial fluid samples from ankylosing spondylitis patients. Some TCR beta motif variants had previously been reported in synovial fluid and blood of reactive arthritis patients, which suggested common disease-initiation mechanisms. A TCR beta motif made up of 7 to 9 highly homologous amino acid variants appeared to be characteristic of blood from ankylosing spondylitis patients.

V is cut back by 3 bases and J by 6 bases, with 15 bases in the junction unmatched. The cysteine opens and the phenylalanine closes a CDR3 of 16 amino acids. The retained sequence is limited to the CDR3, 48 bases, with the frame set at the first base. CDR1 and CDR2, per the germline V gene, are SGDLS and YYNGEE. Regarding this clonotype: Its antigen is unknown. A clone one base away is much larger, so this may be a read error.

The sample was run on an Illumina HiSeq 2500. Quantitative 5'-RACE with molecular barcodes was used to prepare TCR beta libraries. For the original study's pipeline: Disease-linked TCR variants were identified with a new computational method built on a probabilistic model of VDJ rearrangement. TCRdb cleaned the public reads at Q25 with fastp, built clones with MiXCR and kept in-frame beta chains. Entries that share a CDR3 protein sequence are merged under the most common genes and DNA. These V and J calls rely on TCRdb rather than the paper's analysis. This sample holds approximately 43,000 distinct CDR3 sequences; under 4.5% were observed only once. Approximately 4% of the sample rests with the top ten.

The sequence derives from a female donor with ankylosing spondylitis or in good health (not recorded which). The V and J genes are TRBV9 and TRBJ2-7; 7 junctional bases match TRBD1. Sequences were obtained from blood, either unsorted or a sorted T cell fraction (not recorded which). The CDR3 amino acid sequence is: CASSAALGQIPCEQYF. In nucleotides, the sequence is TGTGCCAGCAGCGCTGCCCTGGGACAGATCCCCTGCGAGCAGTACTTC.